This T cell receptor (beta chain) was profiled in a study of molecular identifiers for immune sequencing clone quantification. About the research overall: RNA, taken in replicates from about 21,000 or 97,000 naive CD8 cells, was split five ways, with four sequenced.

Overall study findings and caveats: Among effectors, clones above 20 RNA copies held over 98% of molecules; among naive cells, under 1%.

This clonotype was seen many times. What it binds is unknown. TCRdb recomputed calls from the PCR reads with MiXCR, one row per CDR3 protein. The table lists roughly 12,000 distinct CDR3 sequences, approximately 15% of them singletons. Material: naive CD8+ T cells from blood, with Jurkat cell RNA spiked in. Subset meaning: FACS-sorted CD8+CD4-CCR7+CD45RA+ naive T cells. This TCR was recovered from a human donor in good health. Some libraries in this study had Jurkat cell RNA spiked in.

CDR3 nucleotide sequence: TGTGCCAGCAGCTTATCCCGCGGCCTTATCCCTGAAGCTTTCTTT. This gives the protein CASSLSRGLIPEAFF. This chain uses TRBV7-6 with TRBJ1-1; unclear D gene. CDR3 length: 15 amino acids. Germline CDR1 is SGHVS and CDR2 is FNYEAQ. V lost 2 bases to trimming and J lost 6 bases, with 16 bases between them.